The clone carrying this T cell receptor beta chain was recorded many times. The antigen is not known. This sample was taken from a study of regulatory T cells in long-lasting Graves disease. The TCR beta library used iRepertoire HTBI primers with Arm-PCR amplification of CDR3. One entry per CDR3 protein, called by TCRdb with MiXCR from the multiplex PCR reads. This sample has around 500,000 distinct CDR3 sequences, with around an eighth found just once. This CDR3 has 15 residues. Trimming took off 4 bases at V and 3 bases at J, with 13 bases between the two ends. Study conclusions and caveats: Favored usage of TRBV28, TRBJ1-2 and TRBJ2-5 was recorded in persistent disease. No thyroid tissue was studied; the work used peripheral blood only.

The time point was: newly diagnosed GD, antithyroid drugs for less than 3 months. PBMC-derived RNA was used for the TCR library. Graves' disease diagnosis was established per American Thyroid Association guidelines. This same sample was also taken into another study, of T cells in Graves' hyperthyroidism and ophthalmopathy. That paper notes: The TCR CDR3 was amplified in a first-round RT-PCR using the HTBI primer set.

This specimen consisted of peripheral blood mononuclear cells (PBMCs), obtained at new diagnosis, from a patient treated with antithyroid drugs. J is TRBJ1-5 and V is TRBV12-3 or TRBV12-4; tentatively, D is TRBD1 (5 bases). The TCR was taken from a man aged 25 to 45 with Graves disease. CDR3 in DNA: TGTGCCAGCAGTTCCCAGGGAAGCCCCAATCAGCCCCAGCATTTT. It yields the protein CASSSQGSPNQPQHF.